These 23 T cell receptor beta chains came from one sample sequenced in a study of cytomegalovirus exposure and HLA in healthy donors (dated by TCRdb to 2016 to 2017). Library preparation employed the immunoSEQ multiplex PCR assay. The clones in this table, taken by TCRdb from immuneACCESS, are in-frame only. Not every clone is retained; where verified, under half of the shortfall comes from an unresolved V gene, and the cause of the rest is unknown. The sample table lists 200,000 or so clones, around 78% of them with a count of one. The ten largest clones take up about 6% of the sample. The source material was PBMCs. The receptors were sampled from a woman aged 18-35 years in good health and CMV-seronegative.

The chain uses TRBV4-1 and TRBJ2-6, with D hard to call. CDR3 size: 17 residues. Trimming took off 8 bases at V and 0 bases at J, with 17 bases between the two ends. CDR1 and CDR2 (germline): MGHRA, YSYEKL. The CDR3 reads CASGLAQTNSGANVLTF. In DNA, the CDR3 is TGCGCCAGCGGGCTGGCACAGACGAACTCTGGGGCCAACGTCCTGACTTTC.

V and J are TRBV27 and TRBJ2-7, with 8 bases identical to TRBD2. V lost 3 bases and J lost 3; bases outside the gene matches: 10. The germline V gene encodes CDR1 MNHEY and CDR2 SMNVEV (reference sequence). CDR3 size: 16 residues. This CDR3 reads CASSFSPRREVYEQYF. The CDR3 coding sequence is TGTGCCAGCAGTTTCTCCCCTAGGCGGGAGGTCTACGAGCAGTACTTC.

The rearrangement links TRBV5-1 to TRBJ2-7; D not resolved. Germline CDR1 and CDR2: SGHRS and YFSETQ. Between the trimmed V and J ends, which lost 1 base and 4 bases, there was a span of 21 bases. CDR3 length: 17 amino acids. The CDR3 here is CASSLSSSGQGGYEQYF. The CDR3, as DNA: TGCGCCAGCAGCTTGTCCTCGTCAGGCCAAGGTGGGTACGAGCAGTACTTC.

The V call is TRBV7-9, the J call TRBJ2-1; possible D gene TRBD2, 6 bases. CDR3 size: 15 residues. Deletions cut 6 bases from V and 11 bases from J, with 23 bases between. CDR1 SEHNR and CDR2 FQNEAQ come from the germline V gene (reference sequence). Here the CDR3 reads CASSTRDSSLAKQFF. The CDR3, as DNA: TGTGCCAGCAGTACACGGGACTCCAGCCTGGCGAAGCAGTTCTTC.

This sequence joins TRBV27 and TRBJ1-5; D is unclear. The V end lost 0 bases, the J end lost 3 bases, and 3 bases lay between the germline ends. The CDR3 spans 13 residues. Germline V gene data show CDR1 as MNHEY and CDR2 as SMNVEV (reference sequence). The CDR3 loop reads CASSLSNNQPQHF. CDR3 DNA: TGTGCCAGCAGTTTATCTAACAATCAGCCCCAGCATTTT.

The chain joins TRBV19 to TRBJ1-2, with 7 bases identical to TRBD1. In germline, CDR1 is LNHDA, CDR2 SQIVND (reference sequence). This CDR3 comprises 14 residues. V dropped 1 base and J dropped 3; count of bases not matched to a gene: 2. CDR3 protein: CASSIARGYYGYTF. As DNA, the CDR3 is TGTGCCAGTAGTATAGCCAGGGGGTACTATGGCTACACCTTC. Drawing the rest from reference TRBV19 and TRBJ1-2, the complete variable domain is DGGITQSPKYLFRKEGQNVTLSCEQNLNHDAMYWYRQDPGQGLRLIYYSQIVNDFQKGDIAEGYSVSREKKESFPLTVTSAQKNPTAFYLCASSIARGYYGYTFGSGTRLTVV.

The chain links TRBV6-1 to TRBJ2-5, with a possible D match to TRBD2 (6 bases). Germline CDR1 and CDR2: MNHNS and SASEGT. The V end was cut by 7 bases, the J end by 4 bases, with 13 bases between. The CDR3 length is 13 residues. Written as DNA, the CDR3 is TGTGCCAGCACAATAGGGACTCTAGAGACCCAGTACTTC. Its protein product is CASTIGTLETQYF.

The J gene is TRBJ2-7, the V gene TRBV11-2; 7 nucleotides align to TRBD1. This CDR3 region has 17 residues. Germline V gene lookup returns CDR1 SGHAT and CDR2 FQNNGV. The V and J ends lost 1 base and 1 base, in that order; junction bases with no gene match: 10. The CDR3 DNA reads as TGTGCCAGCAGCTTAGGTAGAGGACAGGTGGGGTCCTACGAGCAGTACTTC. Its translation: CASSLGRGQVGSYEQYF.

This clone showed up just once. The chain combines TRBV30 with TRBJ1-2; no clear D gene. Germline loops: CDR1 GTSNPN, CDR2 SVGIG (reference sequence). Trimming removed 0 bases at V and 3 bases at J, with 2 bases between. CDR3 length: 11 amino acids. CDR3 nucleotides: TGTGCCTGGAGTGTGGACTATGGCTACACCTTC. This encodes CAWSVDYGYTF. The variable domain in full, with the rest retrieved from reference TRBV30 and TRBJ1-2, is SQTIHQWPATLVQPVGSPLSLECTVEGTSNPNLYWYRQAAGRGLQLLFYSVGIGQISSEVPQNLSASRPQDRQFILSSKKLLLSDSGFYLCAWSVDYGYTFGSGTRLTVV.

The V and J genes are TRBV27 and TRBJ1-5; 7 bases align to TRBD1. The J segment lost 4 bases and the V segment lost 5 bases, leaving 8 bases of the junction unmatched. Germline values: CDR1 MNHEY, CDR2 SMNVEV (reference sequence). CDR3 length: 15 residues. The CDR3 loop reads CASSVQKGANQPQHF. Here the CDR3 DNA reads TGTGCCAGCAGTGTACAAAAGGGGGCGAATCAGCCCCAGCATTTT.

This clone was counted a few times. The chain links TRBV5-1 to TRBJ1-2; maybe TRBD1 (5 bases). Germline V gene sequence: CDR1 SGHRS, CDR2 YFSETQ. The CDR3 sequence is 14 residues long. Trimming cost V 4 bases and J 4 bases, with 14 bases left between them. The CDR3 DNA follows: TGCGCCAGCAGCCCGGAGACAGTATCCTATGGCTACACCTTC. This encodes CASSPETVSYGYTF. The complete variable domain, with remaining parts taken from reference TRBV5-1 and TRBJ1-2, reads KAGVTQTPRYLIKTRGQQVTLSCSPISGHRSVSWYQQTPGQGLQFLFEYFSETQRNKGNFPGRFSGRQFSNSRSEMNVSTLELGDSALYLCASSPETVSYGYTFGSGTRLTVV.

This clone is a singleton in its sample. The CDR3 reads CASSERPTLSTYEQYF. The CDR3 DNA sequence: TGTGCCAGCAGTGAACGCCCTACGCTTTCTACCTACGAGCAGTACTTC. The chain uses TRBV6-1 and TRBJ2-7; D is unresolved. V was shortened by 2 bases and J by 2 bases, with 16 bases between the two germline ends. The CDR3 sequence is 16 residues long. CDR1 and CDR2 (germline): MNHNS, SASEGT.

The J gene is TRBJ2-1, the V gene TRBV18; TRBD2 might be the D (7 bases). CDR1 and CDR2 from the germline V gene are KGHSH and LQKENI. Trimming stripped 4 bases from V and 5 bases from J, with 18 bases between. The CDR3 has 16 residues. In nucleotides, the CDR3 is TGTGCCAGCTCACTAAACGTACGGGGGGCTCACAATGAGCAGTTCTTC. This sequence encodes CASSLNVRGAHNEQFF.

The chain recombines TRBV7-8 with TRBJ2-1; D remains unclear. The length of the CDR3 is 12 residues. Germline CDR1 and CDR2: SGHVS and FQNEAQ. Trimming took off 3 bases at V and 5 bases at J, with 5 bases between the two ends. This chain's CDR3 is CASSFTDNEQFF. The CDR3 bases are TGTGCCAGCAGCTTCACGGACAATGAGCAGTTCTTC.

J is TRBJ1-5 and V is TRBV28; D perhaps matches TRBD1 (5 bases). CDR1 and CDR2 from the germline V gene are MDHEN and SYDVKM. This CDR3 has 13 amino acids. Trimming removed 3 bases from V and 4 bases from J, with 7 bases in between. CDR3 sequence: CASSFQGNQPQHF. The CDR3 DNA sequence: TGTGCCAGCAGTTTTCAGGGAAATCAGCCCCAGCATTTT.

The CDR3, as DNA: TGCGCCAGCAGCCACGGGACTCTATCGGGCGAGCAGTACTTC. This sequence encodes CASSHGTLSGEQYF. The J gene is TRBJ2-7, the V gene TRBV4-1, with D perhaps matching TRBD2 (6 bases). Germline CDR1 MGHRA, CDR2 YSYEKL. Trimming took 3 bases from V and 6 from J, leaving 15 bases between them. This CDR3 spans 14 amino acids.

The rearrangement joins TRBV7-3 to TRBJ2-1, with 11 nucleotides matching TRBD2. The CDR3 loop spans 15 amino acids. The germline V gene encodes CDR1 SGHTA and CDR2 FQGTGA. V lost 6 bases and J lost 6; bases outside the gene matches: 7. This CDR3 reads CASSEGTSGSNEQFF. CDR3 DNA sequence: TGTGCCAGCAGTGAAGGGACTAGCGGTTCCAATGAGCAGTTCTTC. Filled out from reference TRBV7-3 and TRBJ2-1, the complete variable domain reads GAGVSQTPSNKVTEKGKYVELRCDPISGHTALYWYRQSLGQGPEFLIYFQGTGAADDSGLPNDRFFAVRPEGSVSTLKIQRTERGDSAVYLCASSEGTSGSNEQFFGPGTRLTVL.

The chain combines TRBV5-4 with TRBJ1-6; 9 bases agree with TRBD1. In germline, CDR1 is SGHNT, CDR2 YYREEE (reference sequence). J lost 14 bases, V lost 4 bases, and 10 bases had no gene match. This CDR3 comprises 14 residues. The DNA of the CDR3 is TGTGCCAGCAGCCCGGGACAGGGCCCTCGGGCCCTCCACTTT. Translated: CASSPGQGPRALHF.

The chain combines TRBV29-1 with TRBJ1-1; unclear D gene. Per the germline V gene, CDR1 is SQVTM and CDR2 is ANQGSEA. V dropped 6 bases and J dropped 0 bases, with 14 bases sitting between them. The CDR3 has 14 amino acids. CDR3 protein: CSVRSEGMNTEAFF. The CDR3 nucleotides are TGCAGCGTCCGCTCGGAAGGCATGAACACTGAAGCTTTCTTT. Complete variable domain (other parts from reference TRBV29-1 and TRBJ1-1): SAVISQKPSRDICQRGTSLTIQCQVDSQVTMMFWYRQQPGQSLTLIATANQGSEATYESGFVIDKFPISRPNLTFSTLTVSNMSPEDSSIYLCSVRSEGMNTEAFFGQGTRLTVV.

This CDR3 reads CASSSRQGPTYEQYF. CDR3 DNA: TGTGCCAGCAGCTCGCGACAGGGACCGACCTACGAGCAGTACTTC. V is TRBV7-2 and J is TRBJ2-7, with 7 bases aligning to TRBD1. The CDR3 is 15 amino acids. Germline-derived CDR1 and CDR2 are SGHTA and FQGNSA. Trimming cost V 4 bases and J 2 bases; bases outside gene matches: 8.

The gene calls are TRBV30 and TRBJ2-7; D unclear. CDR1 is GTSNPN and CDR2 is SVGIG in the germline V gene (reference sequence). V lost 1 base and J lost 5, with 9 bases in between. The CDR3 spans 12 residues. In DNA form, the CDR3 reads TGTGCCTGGAGTGCCAGACCCCACGAGCAGTACTTC. It specifies CAWSARPHEQYF.

The CDR3 nucleotides are TGCAGCGTCAAGGGACAGATCAACACCGGGGAGCTGTTTTTT. This encodes CSVKGQINTGELFF. The chain links TRBV29-1 to TRBJ2-2; 7 bases are shared with TRBD1. This CDR3 is built from 14 residues. From germline, CDR1 is SQVTM and CDR2 ANQGSEA. V trimming: 6 bases; J trimming: 2 bases; junction bases outside the gene matches: 6.

V usage is TRBV27 and J usage is TRBJ1-5; D not resolved. Between the trimmed V and J ends, which lost 8 bases and 0 bases, there was a span of 11 bases. The CDR3 sequence is 14 residues long. CDR1 is MNHEY and CDR2 is SMNVEV in the germline V gene (reference sequence). CDR3 coding DNA: TGTGCCAGCCGGGCAGTATATAGCAATCAGCCCCAGCATTTT. It codes for CASRAVYSNQPQHF.